This T cell receptor beta chain is drawn from a study of monozygotic twins with inflammatory bowel disease. Study results and limitations: Support was lacking for any single strong IBD-associated signal or clonotype.

Considering frequency, this clonotype is medium-sized. Its target is unknown. This CDR3 region has 16 residues. Germline assignment: CDR1 SGHRS and CDR2 YFSETQ. Reanalyzing the 5' RACE reads, TCRdb keeps one entry per CDR3 protein, without DNA. The table for this sample gives some 450,000 distinct CDR3 sequences. This sequence was found in a human donor with ulcerative colitis or Crohn's disease, or a healthy co-twin of an affected twin (not recorded which). The V and J genes are TRBV5-1 and TRBJ2-7; there is no DNA to check the TCRdb D call of TRBD2. The material sequenced was blood. CDR3 amino acids: CASSRVGTSVTYEQYF.